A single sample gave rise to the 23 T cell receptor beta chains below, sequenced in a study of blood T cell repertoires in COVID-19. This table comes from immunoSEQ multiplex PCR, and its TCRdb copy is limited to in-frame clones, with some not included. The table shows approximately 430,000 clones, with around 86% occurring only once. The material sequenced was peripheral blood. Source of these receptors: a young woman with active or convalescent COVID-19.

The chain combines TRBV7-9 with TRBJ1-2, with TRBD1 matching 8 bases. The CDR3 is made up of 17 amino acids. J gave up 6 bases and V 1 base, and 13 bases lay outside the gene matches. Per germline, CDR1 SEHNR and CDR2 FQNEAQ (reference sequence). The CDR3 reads CASSLGIVTGESDGYTF. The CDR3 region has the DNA TGTGCCAGCAGCTTAGGTATAGTGACAGGGGAATCGGATGGCTACACCTTC.

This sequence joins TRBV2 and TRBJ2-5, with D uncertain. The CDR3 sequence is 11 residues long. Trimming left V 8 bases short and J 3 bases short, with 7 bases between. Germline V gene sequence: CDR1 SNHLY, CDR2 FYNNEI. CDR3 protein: CASGRKETQYF. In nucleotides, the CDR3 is TGTGCCAGCGGGCGAAAAGAGACCCAGTACTTC.

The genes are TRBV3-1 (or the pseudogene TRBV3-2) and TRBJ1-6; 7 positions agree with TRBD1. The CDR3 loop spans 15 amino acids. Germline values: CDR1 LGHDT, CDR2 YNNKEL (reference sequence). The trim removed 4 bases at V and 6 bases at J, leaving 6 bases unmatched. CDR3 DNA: TGTGCCAGCAGCCCGCCGGGACAGTCTAATTCACCCCTCCACTTT. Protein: CASSPPGQSNSPLHF.

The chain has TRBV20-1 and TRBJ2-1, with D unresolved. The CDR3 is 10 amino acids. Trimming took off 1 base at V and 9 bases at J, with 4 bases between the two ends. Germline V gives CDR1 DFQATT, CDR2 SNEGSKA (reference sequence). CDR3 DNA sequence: TGCAGTGCTAGAGTAGTTGAGCAGTTCTTC. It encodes CSARVVEQFF.

This CDR3 is CASSSGRQGETQYF. In nucleotides, the CDR3 is TGCGCCAGCAGCTCGGGGCGGCAGGGGGAGACCCAGTACTTC. The chain employs TRBV5-1 and TRBJ2-5; possible D gene TRBD1, 6 bases. V lost 3 bases and J lost 5, with 14 bases in between. This CDR3 contains 14 residues. Germline-derived CDR1 and CDR2 are SGHRS and YFSETQ. The variable domain in full, with the rest retrieved from reference TRBV5-1 and TRBJ2-5, is KAGVTQTPRYLIKTRGQQVTLSCSPISGHRSVSWYQQTPGQGLQFLFEYFSETQRNKGNFPGRFSGRQFSNSRSEMNVSTLELGDSALYLCASSSGRQGETQYFGPGTRLLVL.

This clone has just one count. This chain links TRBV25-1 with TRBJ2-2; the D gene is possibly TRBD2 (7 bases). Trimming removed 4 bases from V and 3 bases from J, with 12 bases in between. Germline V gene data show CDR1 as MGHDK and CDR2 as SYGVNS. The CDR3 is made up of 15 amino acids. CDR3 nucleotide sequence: TGTGCCAGCAGTGCGGGGGGCGCGTACACCGGGGAGCTGTTTTTT. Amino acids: CASSAGGAYTGELFF.

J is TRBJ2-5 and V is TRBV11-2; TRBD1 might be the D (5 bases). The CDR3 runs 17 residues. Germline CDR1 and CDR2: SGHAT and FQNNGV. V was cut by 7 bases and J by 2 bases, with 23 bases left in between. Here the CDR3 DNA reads TGTGCCAGCACCCCATACTTCCGGCAAGGGGATCAAGAGACCCAGTACTTC. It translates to CASTPYFRQGDQETQYF.

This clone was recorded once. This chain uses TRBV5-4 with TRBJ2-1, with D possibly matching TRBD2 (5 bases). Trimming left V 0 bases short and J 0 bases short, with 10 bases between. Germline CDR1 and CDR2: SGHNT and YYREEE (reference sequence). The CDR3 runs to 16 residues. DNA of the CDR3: TGTGCCAGCAGCTTGGCCCCTGGGAGCTCCTACAATGAGCAGTTCTTC. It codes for CASSLAPGSSYNEQFF.

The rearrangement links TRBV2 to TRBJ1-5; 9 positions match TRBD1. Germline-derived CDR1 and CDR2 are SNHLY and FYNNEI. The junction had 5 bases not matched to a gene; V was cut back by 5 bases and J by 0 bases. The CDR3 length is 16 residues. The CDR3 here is CASSSTTGGSNQPQHF. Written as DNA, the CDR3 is TGTGCCAGCAGTTCGACGACAGGGGGTAGCAATCAGCCCCAGCATTTT.

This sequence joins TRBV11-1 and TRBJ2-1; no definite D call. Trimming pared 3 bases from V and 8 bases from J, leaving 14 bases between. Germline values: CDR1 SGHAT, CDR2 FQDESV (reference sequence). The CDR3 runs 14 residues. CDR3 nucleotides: TGTGCCAGCAGCTTCTCCCGTTCCAGCGATGAGCAGTTCTTC. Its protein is CASSFSRSSDEQFF.

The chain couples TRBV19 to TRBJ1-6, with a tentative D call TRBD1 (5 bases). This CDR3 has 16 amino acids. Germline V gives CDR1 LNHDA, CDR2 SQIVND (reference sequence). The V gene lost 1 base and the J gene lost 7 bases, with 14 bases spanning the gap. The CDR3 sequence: CASSIGPGGKNSPLHF. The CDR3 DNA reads TGTGCCAGTAGTATAGGGCCTGGGGGGAAAAATTCACCCCTCCACTTT.

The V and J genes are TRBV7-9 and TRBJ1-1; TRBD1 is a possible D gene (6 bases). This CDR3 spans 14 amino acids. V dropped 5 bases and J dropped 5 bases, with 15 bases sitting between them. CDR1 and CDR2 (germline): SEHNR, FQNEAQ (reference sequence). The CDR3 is CASSEPGRGTEAFF. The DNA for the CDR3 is TGTGCCAGCAGCGAGCCGGGGAGGGGGACTGAAGCTTTCTTT.

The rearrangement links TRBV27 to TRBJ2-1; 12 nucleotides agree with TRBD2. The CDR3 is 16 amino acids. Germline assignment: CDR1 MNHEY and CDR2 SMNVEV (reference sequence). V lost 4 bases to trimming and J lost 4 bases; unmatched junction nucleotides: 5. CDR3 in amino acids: CASSSPGLAGYNEQFF. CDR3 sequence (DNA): TGTGCCAGCAGTTCCCCAGGACTAGCGGGGTACAATGAGCAGTTCTTC.

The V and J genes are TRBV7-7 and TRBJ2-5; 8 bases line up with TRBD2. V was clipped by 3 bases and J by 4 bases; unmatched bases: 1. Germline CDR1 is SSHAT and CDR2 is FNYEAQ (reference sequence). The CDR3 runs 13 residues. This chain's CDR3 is CASSFGLAETQYF. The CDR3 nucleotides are TGTGCCAGCAGCTTCGGACTAGCAGAGACCCAGTACTTC.

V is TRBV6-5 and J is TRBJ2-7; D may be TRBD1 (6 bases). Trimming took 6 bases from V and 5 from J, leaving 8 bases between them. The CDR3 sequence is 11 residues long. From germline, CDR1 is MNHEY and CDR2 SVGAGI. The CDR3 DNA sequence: TGTGCCAGCAGACAGGGCGACGAGCAGTACTTC. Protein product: CASRQGDEQYF.

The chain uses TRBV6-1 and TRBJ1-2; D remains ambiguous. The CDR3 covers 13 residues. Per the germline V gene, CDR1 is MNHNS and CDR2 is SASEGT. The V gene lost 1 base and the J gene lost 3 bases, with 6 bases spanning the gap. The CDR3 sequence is CASSEGSYYGYTF. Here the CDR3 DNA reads TGTGCCAGCAGTGAAGGGAGTTACTATGGCTACACCTTC.

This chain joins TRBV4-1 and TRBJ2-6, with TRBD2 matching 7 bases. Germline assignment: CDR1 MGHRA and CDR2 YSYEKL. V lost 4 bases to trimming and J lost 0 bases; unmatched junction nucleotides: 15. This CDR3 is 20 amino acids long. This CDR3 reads CASSPYSGWRVLSGANVLTF. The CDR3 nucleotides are TGCGCCAGCAGCCCTTATAGCGGGTGGAGGGTTCTCTCTGGGGCCAACGTCCTGACTTTC.

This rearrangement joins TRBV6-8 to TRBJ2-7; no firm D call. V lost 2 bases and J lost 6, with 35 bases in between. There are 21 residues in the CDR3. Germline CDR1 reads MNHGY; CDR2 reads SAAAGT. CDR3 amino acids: CASSYALCSPTRRASRVEQYF. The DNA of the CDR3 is TGTGCCAGCAGTTACGCGCTTTGTAGCCCGACGAGACGCGCTTCTCGGGTCGAGCAGTACTTC.

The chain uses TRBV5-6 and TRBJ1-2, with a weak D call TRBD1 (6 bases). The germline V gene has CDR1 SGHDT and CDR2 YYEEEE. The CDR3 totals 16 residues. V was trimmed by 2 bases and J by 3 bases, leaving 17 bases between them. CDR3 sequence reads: CASSFVGQSQDYGYTF. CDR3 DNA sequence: TGTGCCAGCAGCTTTGTCGGACAGTCTCAAGACTATGGCTACACCTTC.

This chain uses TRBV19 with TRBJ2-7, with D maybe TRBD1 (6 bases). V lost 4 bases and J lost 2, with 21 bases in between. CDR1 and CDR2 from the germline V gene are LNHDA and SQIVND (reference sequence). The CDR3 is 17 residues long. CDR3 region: CASSTRPAAGAAYEQYF. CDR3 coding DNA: TGTGCCAGTAGTACCCGCCCTGCCGCAGGGGCAGCCTACGAGCAGTACTTC.

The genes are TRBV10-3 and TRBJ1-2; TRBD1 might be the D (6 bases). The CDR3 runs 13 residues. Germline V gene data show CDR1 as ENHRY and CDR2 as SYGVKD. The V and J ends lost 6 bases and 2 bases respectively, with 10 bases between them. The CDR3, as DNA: TGTGCCATCAGCCCCGGGACAAACTATGGCTACACCTTC. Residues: CAISPGTNYGYTF.

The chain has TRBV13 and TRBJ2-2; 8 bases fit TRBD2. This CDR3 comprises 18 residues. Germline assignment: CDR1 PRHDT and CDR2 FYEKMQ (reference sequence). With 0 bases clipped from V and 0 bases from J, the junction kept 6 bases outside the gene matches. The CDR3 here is CASSLGPPGGANTGELFF. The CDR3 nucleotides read TGTGCCAGCAGCTTAGGCCCTCCGGGGGGGGCGAACACCGGGGAGCTGTTTTTT. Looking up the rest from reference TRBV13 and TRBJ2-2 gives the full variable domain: AAGVIQSPRHLIKEKRETATLKCYPIPRHDTVYWYQQGPGQDPQFLISFYEKMQSDKGSIPDRFSAQQFSDYHSELNMSSLELGDSALYFCASSLGPPGGANTGELFFGEGSRLTVL.

The CDR3 here is CASSSGGKNIQYF. The CDR3 DNA follows: TGTGCCAGTAGTAGCGGGGGTAAAAACATTCAGTACTTC. The chain links TRBV19 to TRBJ2-4, with 7 bases lining up with TRBD2. Germline values: CDR1 LNHDA, CDR2 SQIVND (reference sequence). Unmatched junction bases numbered 1, after V lost 4 bases and J lost 4 bases. CDR3 length: 13 amino acids. Full variable domain (missing parts from reference TRBV19 and TRBJ2-4): DGGITQSPKYLFRKEGQNVTLSCEQNLNHDAMYWYRQDPGQGLRLIYYSQIVNDFQKGDIAEGYSVSREKKESFPLTVTSAQKNPTAFYLCASSSGGKNIQYFGAGTRLSVL.